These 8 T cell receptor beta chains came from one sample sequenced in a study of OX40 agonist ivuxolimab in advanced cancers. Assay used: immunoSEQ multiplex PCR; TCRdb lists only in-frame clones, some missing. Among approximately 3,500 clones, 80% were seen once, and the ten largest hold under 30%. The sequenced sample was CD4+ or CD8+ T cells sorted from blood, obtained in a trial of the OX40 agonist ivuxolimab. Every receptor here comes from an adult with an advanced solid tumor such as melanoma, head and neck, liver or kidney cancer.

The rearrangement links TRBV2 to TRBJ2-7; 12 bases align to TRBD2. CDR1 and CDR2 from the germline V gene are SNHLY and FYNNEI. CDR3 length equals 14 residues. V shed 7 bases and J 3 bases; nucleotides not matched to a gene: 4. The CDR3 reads CASKTSGGYYEQYF. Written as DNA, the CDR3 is TGTGCCAGCAAGACTAGCGGGGGTTACTACGAGCAGTACTTC.

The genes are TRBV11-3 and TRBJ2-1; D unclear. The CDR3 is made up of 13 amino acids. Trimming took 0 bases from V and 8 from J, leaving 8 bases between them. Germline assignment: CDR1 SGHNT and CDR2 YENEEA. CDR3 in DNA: TGTGCCAGCAGCTTAGAGGGATCCGATGAGCAGTTCTTC. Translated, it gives CASSLEGSDEQFF.

CDR3 in DNA: TGTGCCAGCTCACCAATCCAGGGGGGGAACTACGAGCAGTACTTC. Its protein product is CASSPIQGGNYEQYF. The chain links TRBV18 to TRBJ2-7; D assignment may be TRBD1 or TRBD2 (7 bases each). Trimming removed 2 bases from V and 3 bases from J, with 14 bases in between. Germline V gene lookup returns CDR1 KGHSH and CDR2 LQKENI. The CDR3 spans 15 residues.

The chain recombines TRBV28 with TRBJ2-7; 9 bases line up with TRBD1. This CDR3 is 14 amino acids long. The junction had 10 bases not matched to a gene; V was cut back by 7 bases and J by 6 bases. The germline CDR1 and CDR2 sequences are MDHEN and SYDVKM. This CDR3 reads CASTEDRGYREQYF. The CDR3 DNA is TGTGCCAGCACCGAGGACAGGGGTTATCGCGAGCAGTACTTC.

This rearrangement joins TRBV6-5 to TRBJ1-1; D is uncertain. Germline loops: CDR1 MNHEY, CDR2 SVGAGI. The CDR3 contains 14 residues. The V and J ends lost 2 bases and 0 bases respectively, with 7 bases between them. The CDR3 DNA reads TGTGCCAGCAGTTACGCAGCGATGAACACTGAAGCTTTCTTT. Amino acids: CASSYAAMNTEAFF.

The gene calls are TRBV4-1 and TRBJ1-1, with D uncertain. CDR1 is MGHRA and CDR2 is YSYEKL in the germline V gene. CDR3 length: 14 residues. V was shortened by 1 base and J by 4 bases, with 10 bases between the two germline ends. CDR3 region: CASSQGGFSTEAFF. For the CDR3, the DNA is TGCGCCAGCAGCCAAGGCGGCTTTTCCACTGAAGCTTTCTTT.

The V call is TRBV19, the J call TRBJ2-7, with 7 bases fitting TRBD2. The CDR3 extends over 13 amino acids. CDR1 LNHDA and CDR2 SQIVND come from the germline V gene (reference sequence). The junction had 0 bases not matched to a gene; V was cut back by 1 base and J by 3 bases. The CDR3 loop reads CASSIAGGYEQYF. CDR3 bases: TGTGCCAGTAGTATAGCGGGGGGCTACGAGCAGTACTTC.

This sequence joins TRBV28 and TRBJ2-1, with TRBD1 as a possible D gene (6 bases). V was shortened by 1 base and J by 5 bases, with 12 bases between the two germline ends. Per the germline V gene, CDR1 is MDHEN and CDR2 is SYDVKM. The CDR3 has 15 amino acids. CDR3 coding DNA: TGTGCCAGCAGTTTATCAATGGGGGCTGACAATGAGCAGTTCTTC. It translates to CASSLSMGADNEQFF.